The next 3 T cell receptor beta chains were all read from a single sample in a study of cytomegalovirus exposure and HLA in healthy donors. PCR involved 60 Vbeta and 13 Jbeta primers. The table came from immunoSEQ multiplex PCR; TCRdb's copy has only in-frame clones and leaves some out. The sample contains 75,000 or so clones, 70% to 75% of which appear only once. Material: PBMCs. The receptors stem from a woman aged 30 to 39 in good health and CMV-seropositive.

The chain recombines TRBV7-9 with TRBJ1-1; TRBD1 is a possible D gene (6 bases). This CDR3 contains 12 residues. The germline V and J ends were trimmed by 7 bases and 5 bases, with 11 bases remaining between them. CDR1 is SEHNR, CDR2 FQNEAQ, per germline (reference sequence). The CDR3 nucleotides read TGTGCCAGCATGGGGGCCGCTACTGAAGCTTTCTTT. Residues: CASMGAATEAFF. Full variable domain (remainder filled in from reference TRBV7-9 and TRBJ1-1): DTGVSQNPRHKITKRGQNVTFRCDPISEHNRLYWYRQTLGQGPEFLTYFQNEAQLEKSRLLSDRFSAERPKGSFSTLEIQRTEQGDSAMYLCASMGAATEAFFGQGTRLTVV.

This clone was picked up a small number of times. V gene TRBV5-4 combines with J gene TRBJ2-2; D possibly corresponds to TRBD1 (6 bases). Looked up from germline, CDR1 is SGHNT and CDR2 is YYREEE (reference sequence). This CDR3 has 16 amino acids. Trimming left V 4 bases short and J 4 bases short, with 17 bases between. CDR3 DNA sequence: TGTGCCAGCAGCAAAGACACAGGGTTTCCCACCGGGGAGCTGTTTTTT. This codes for CASSKDTGFPTGELFF.

This rearrangement joins TRBV5-1 to TRBJ1-4; D is ambiguous. This CDR3 has 13 amino acids. CDR1 SGHRS and CDR2 YFSETQ come from the germline V gene. The V end was cut by 0 bases, the J end by 4 bases, with 4 bases between. The chain's CDR3 is CASSLVLNEKLFF. The CDR3 DNA reads as TGCGCCAGCAGCTTGGTCCTTAATGAAAAACTGTTTTTT.